Following are 29 T cell receptor beta chains from one sample sequenced in a study of shared clonotypes between healthy human individuals. This table comes from immunoSEQ multiplex PCR, and its TCRdb copy is limited to in-frame clones, with some not included. The sample has over 700,000 clones; approximately 72% are singletons. The specimen sequenced was memory CD4+ T cells sorted from blood. This sample's subset: CD45RA-negative fraction. These TCRs come from a woman aged 25 to 39 in good health.

The rearrangement uses TRBV19 and TRBJ2-5, with TRBD2 matching over 15 bases. Germline V gene lookup returns CDR1 LNHDA and CDR2 SQIVND (reference sequence). The CDR3 length is 16 residues. Trimming took 4 bases from V and 3 from J; bases not matched to a gene: 3. The CDR3 spells CASSKGLAGGEETQYF. The CDR3 DNA is TGTGCCAGTAGTAAGGGACTAGCGGGAGGAGAAGAGACCCAGTACTTC.

The rearrangement links TRBV2 to TRBJ2-1; D possibly corresponds to TRBD2 (6 bases). Trimming left V 7 bases short and J 9 bases short, with 16 bases between. The CDR3 is 13 residues long. Germline V lookup: CDR1 SNHLY, CDR2 FYNNEI. CDR3 nucleotides: TGTGCCAGCAAGGCTAGCGTCACGGGTGAGCAGTTCTTC. Its protein product is CASKASVTGEQFF.

This chain connects TRBV18 to TRBJ1-3; 7 nucleotides agree with TRBD1. V trimming: 4 bases; J trimming: 3 bases; junction bases outside the gene matches: 3. Germline V gene sequence: CDR1 KGHSH, CDR2 LQKENI. The CDR3 contains 14 residues. The CDR3 nucleotides are TGTGCCAGCTCACTCGACAGGGATGGAAACACCATATATTTT. Its translation is CASSLDRDGNTIYF.

CDR3 amino acids: CASSGQRNYGYTF. The CDR3 coding sequence is TGTGCCAGCAGTGGACAACGAAACTATGGCTACACCTTC. This rearrangement joins TRBV6-1 to TRBJ1-2; no definite D call. Germline V gives CDR1 MNHNS, CDR2 SASEGT. Trimming stripped 4 bases from V and 2 bases from J, with 8 bases between. The CDR3 runs to 13 residues.

For this clone: Other DNA sequences in this sample translate to the same CDR3. V and J are TRBV11-3 and TRBJ1-4; 8 bases line up with TRBD1. V gave up 5 bases and J gave up 4 bases; unmatched junction bases: 3. The CDR3 runs to 14 residues. Germline values: CDR1 SGHNT, CDR2 YENEEA. CDR3 residues: CASSRGQGNEKLFF. As DNA, the CDR3 is TGTGCCAGCAGCCGAGGACAGGGTAATGAAAAACTGTTTTTT. The whole variable domain, remainder taken from reference TRBV11-3 and TRBJ1-4, is EAGVVQSPRYKIIEKKQPVAFWCNPISGHNTLYWYLQNLGQGPELLIRYENEEAVDDSQLPKDRFSAERLKGVDSTLKIQPAELGDSAVYLCASSRGQGNEKLFFGSGTQLSVL.

The gene calls are TRBV27 and TRBJ2-7, with TRBD1 matching 9 bases. The CDR3 spans 14 residues. CDR1 and CDR2 from the germline V gene are MNHEY and SMNVEV (reference sequence). After removal of 10 bases from V and 6 bases from J, the junction contained 13 bases not matched to a gene. The CDR3 nucleotides read TGTGCCACACGACCCGGGACAGGGTCGGGCGAGCAGTACTTC. Amino acids: CATRPGTGSGEQYF.

The chain has TRBV28 and TRBJ2-5; 9 bases map to TRBD2. The J call may not be correct, given that the DNA end is closer to TRBJ2-7. The length of the CDR3 is 15 residues. Germline V lookup: CDR1 MDHEN, CDR2 SYDVKM. The CDR3 protein is CASSLFSGSSYEQYF. The CDR3 coding sequence is TGTGCCAGCAGTTTATTTAGCGGGAGTTCCTACGAGCAGTACTTC.

This rearrangement joins TRBV27 to TRBJ2-1, with D perhaps matching TRBD1 (5 bases). CDR1 is MNHEY, CDR2 SMNVEV, per germline (reference sequence). Trimming took 3 bases from V and 5 from J, leaving 14 bases between them. The CDR3 is 15 amino acids. CDR3 DNA: TGTGCCAGCAGTTTGTCCCCGTTGGACAACAATGAGCAGTTCTTC. Encoded protein: CASSLSPLDNNEQFF.

The rearrangement links TRBV5-1 to TRBJ2-1; the match to TRBD1 covers 7 bases. Germline V gives CDR1 SGHRS, CDR2 YFSETQ. V lost 5 bases to trimming and J lost 0 bases; unmatched junction nucleotides: 8. The CDR3 runs to 16 residues. CDR3 sequence (DNA): TGCGCCAGCAGTTATCCGGGACAGAGCTCCTACAATGAGCAGTTCTTC. Translating gives CASSYPGQSSYNEQFF.

Comments on this clone: Other DNA sequences in the same sample also yield this CDR3. The J gene is TRBJ2-7, the V gene TRBV27, with D possibly TRBD1 on 6 matching bases. Germline CDR1 reads MNHEY; CDR2 reads SMNVEV (reference sequence). Trimming stripped 3 bases from V and 0 bases from J, with 6 bases between. CDR3 length: 13 amino acids. The CDR3 DNA reads as TGTGCCAGCAGTTTGACAGGCTCCTACGAGCAGTACTTC. Translated, it gives CASSLTGSYEQYF.

This clone occurred once. V usage is TRBV5-4 and J usage is TRBJ2-3, with 10 bases lining up with TRBD2. The ends lost 4 bases at V and 1 base at J; junction bases unmatched: 9. Looked up from germline, CDR1 is SGHNT and CDR2 is YYREEE (reference sequence). This CDR3 is 17 amino acids long. The CDR3 spells CASSLPLAGAGTDTQYF. The CDR3 DNA sequence: TGTGCCAGCAGCCTACCCCTAGCGGGAGCAGGCACAGATACGCAGTATTTT.

J is TRBJ2-7 and V is TRBV5-1, with D possibly being TRBD2 (5 bases). The V gene lost 0 bases and the J gene lost 2 bases, with 12 bases spanning the gap. The CDR3 length is 15 residues. The V gene's germline CDR1 is SGHRS and CDR2 YFSETQ. CDR3 nucleotides: TGCGCCAGCAGCTTGGCCGGCGGGTCGACCTACGAGCAGTACTTC. It translates to CASSLAGGSTYEQYF.

The J gene is TRBJ1-5, the V gene TRBV7-8; D call uncertain. V lost 4 bases, J lost 4 bases, and 14 bases lay in between. The germline gives CDR1 SGHVS, CDR2 FQNEAQ. The CDR3 length is 15 residues. CDR3: CASSSRRVSNQPQHF. CDR3 DNA: TGTGCCAGCAGCTCCAGGAGGGTGTCAAATCAGCCCCAGCATTTT.

The chain recombines TRBV2 with TRBJ1-2; TRBD1 might be the D (6 bases). Per germline, CDR1 SNHLY and CDR2 FYNNEI. Trimming took off 6 bases at V and 4 bases at J, with 12 bases between the two ends. The CDR3 consists of 13 residues. As DNA, the CDR3 is TGTGCCAGCAGAAGGGACACCCTCTATGGCTACACCTTC. As protein: CASRRDTLYGYTF.

The V and J genes are TRBV2 and TRBJ2-7; maybe TRBD2 (6 bases). CDR1 and CDR2 from the germline V gene are SNHLY and FYNNEI. Trimming took off 6 bases at V and 2 bases at J, with 14 bases between the two ends. The CDR3 totals 14 residues. DNA of the CDR3: TGTGCCAGCAGGGGGACTTATTTAACCTACGAGCAGTACTTC. It encodes CASRGTYLTYEQYF.

This clone was seen at least ten times. The DNA for the CDR3 is TGTGCCAGTACGAGGACAGGGGGCGAGTACAATGAGCAGTTCTTC. Its translation is CASTRTGGEYNEQFF. The chain uses TRBV2 and TRBJ2-1, with TRBD1 identical over 11 bases. Germline V CDR1 and CDR2: SNHLY, FYNNEI. V trimming: 9 bases; J trimming: 4 bases; junction bases outside the gene matches: 8. This CDR3 is 15 amino acids long.

For this clone: This sample includes further DNA sequences coding for the same CDR3. The J gene is TRBJ2-2, the V gene TRBV5-1, with 11 nucleotides matching TRBD1. Looked up from germline, CDR1 is SGHRS and CDR2 is YFSETQ. With 5 bases clipped from V and 5 bases from J, the junction kept 8 bases outside the gene matches. This CDR3 is built from 16 residues. CDR3 residues: CASRPGQGVITGELFF. The DNA of the CDR3 is TGCGCCAGCAGACCGGGACAGGGGGTTATTACCGGGGAGCTGTTTTTT. The complete variable domain, with remaining parts taken from reference TRBV5-1 and TRBJ2-2, reads KAGVTQTPRYLIKTRGQQVTLSCSPISGHRSVSWYQQTPGQGLQFLFEYFSETQRNKGNFPGRFSGRQFSNSRSEMNVSTLELGDSALYLCASRPGQGVITGELFFGEGSRLTVL.

The rearrangement joins TRBV10-1 to TRBJ2-1, with D possibly matching TRBD1 (6 bases). Per germline, CDR1 WNHNN and CDR2 SYGVQD (reference sequence). This CDR3 is built from 13 residues. Trimming took 7 bases from V and 6 from J, leaving 13 bases between them. The CDR3 nucleotides read TGCGCCAGCATGCCGGACAGCTCCAATGAGCAGTTCTTC. Amino acid sequence: CASMPDSSNEQFF.

This clone has more than one count but fewer than ten. J is TRBJ1-5 and V is TRBV19; 10 nucleotides line up with TRBD1. The CDR3 is 14 amino acids. From germline, CDR1 is LNHDA and CDR2 SQIVND (reference sequence). J was trimmed by 3 bases and V by 9 bases; bases with no gene match: 5. CDR3 region: CASRTGGNNQPQHF. The DNA of the CDR3 is TGTGCCAGCAGGACAGGGGGTAACAATCAGCCCCAGCATTTT.

This chain links TRBV5-1 with TRBJ2-1; 8 bases map to TRBD2. The germline CDR1 and CDR2 sequences are SGHRS and YFSETQ. The CDR3 is 15 residues long. The trim removed 4 bases at V and 2 bases at J, leaving 5 bases unmatched. In DNA form, the CDR3 reads TGCGCCAGCAGCACGGGACTAGGACCCTACAATGAGCAGTTCTTC. Its protein is CASSTGLGPYNEQFF. The variable domain in full, with the rest retrieved from reference TRBV5-1 and TRBJ2-1, is KAGVTQTPRYLIKTRGQQVTLSCSPISGHRSVSWYQQTPGQGLQFLFEYFSETQRNKGNFPGRFSGRQFSNSRSEMNVSTLELGDSALYLCASSTGLGPYNEQFFGPGTRLTVL.

This chain links TRBV5-1 with TRBJ2-7; 13 bases are shared with TRBD2. With 4 bases clipped from V and 4 bases from J, the junction kept 5 bases outside the gene matches. Germline lookup yields CDR1 SGHRS and CDR2 YFSETQ. This CDR3 region has 15 residues. The CDR3 DNA sequence: TGCGCCAGCAGCCCTGGGACTAGCGGGATTTACGAGCAGTACTTC. Protein sequence: CASSPGTSGIYEQYF. The full variable domain, completed using reference TRBV5-1 and TRBJ2-7, is KAGVTQTPRYLIKTRGQQVTLSCSPISGHRSVSWYQQTPGQGLQFLFEYFSETQRNKGNFPGRFSGRQFSNSRSEMNVSTLELGDSALYLCASSPGTSGIYEQYFGPGTRLTVT.

The chain recombines TRBV18 with TRBJ2-1; 12 bases line up with TRBD2. CDR3 length equals 15 residues. Trimming at V came to 3 bases and at J to 6 bases, leaving 3 bases not matched to a gene. In germline, CDR1 is KGHSH, CDR2 LQKENI. CDR3: CASSPRLAGANEQFF. The DNA for the CDR3 is TGTGCCAGCTCACCTCGACTAGCGGGAGCCAATGAGCAGTTCTTC. The variable domain in full, completed from reference TRBV18 and TRBJ2-1, reads NAGVMQNPRHLVRRRGQEARLRCSPMKGHSHVYWYRQLPEEGLKFMVYLQKENIIDESGMPKERFSAEFPKEGPSILRIQQVVRGDSAAYFCASSPRLAGANEQFFGPGTRLTVL.

This clone was observed many times. The CDR3, as DNA: TGTGCCAGTAGTATCGGGCAGGATATATCGCGAGGCTACACCTTC. Protein sequence: CASSIGQDISRGYTF. The V gene is TRBV19, the J gene TRBJ1-2; no clear D gene. Trimming removed 3 bases at V and 8 bases at J, with 19 bases between. Germline lookup yields CDR1 LNHDA and CDR2 SQIVND (reference sequence). This CDR3 has 15 amino acids.

V usage is TRBV2 and J usage is TRBJ1-2, with no clear D. The V gene lost 3 bases and the J gene lost 3 bases, with 14 bases spanning the gap. The length of the CDR3 is 15 residues. The germline V gene encodes CDR1 SNHLY and CDR2 FYNNEI. CDR3 amino acids: CASSDLETIDYGYTF. Here the CDR3 DNA reads TGTGCCAGCAGTGACCTGGAGACAATCGACTATGGCTACACCTTC.

The chain recombines TRBV28 with TRBJ2-3; TRBD2 might be the D (6 bases). The CDR3 consists of 10 residues. The germline V and J ends were trimmed by 10 bases and 10 bases, with 12 bases remaining between them. CDR1 MDHEN and CDR2 SYDVKM come from the germline V gene. CDR3: CATAWGAQYF. As DNA, the CDR3 is TGTGCCACCGCTTGGGGGGCGCAGTATTTT.

Written as DNA, the CDR3 is TGTGCCACCAGCAGAAAGAGGGGGCGCGTTATTGGCTACACCTTC. Protein: CATSRKRGRVIGYTF. The chain uses TRBV15 and TRBJ1-2; 7 bases agree with TRBD1. Germline lookup yields CDR1 LNHNV and CDR2 YYDKDF (reference sequence). Trimming removed 2 bases from V and 7 bases from J; junction bases left unmatched: 10. The CDR3 totals 15 residues.

This chain joins TRBV11-1 and TRBJ1-1; D ambiguous. The germline CDR1 and CDR2 sequences are SGHAT and FQDESV (reference sequence). Trimming took 5 bases from V and 7 from J, leaving 14 bases between them. The CDR3 length is 13 residues. CDR3 region: CASSPRWESEAFF. CDR3 sequence (DNA): TGTGCCAGCAGCCCCCGCTGGGAGAGTGAAGCTTTCTTT.

This clone was counted only a few times. The chain combines TRBV28 with TRBJ1-5; no clear D. Germline V gives CDR1 MDHEN, CDR2 SYDVKM. Trimming shortened V by 7 bases and J by 7 bases, and 23 bases separated the two germline ends. The CDR3 extends over 16 amino acids. CDR3 protein: CASTSTTQAFQQPQHF. The CDR3 nucleotides read TGTGCCAGCACTTCTACCACGCAGGCCTTCCAACAGCCCCAGCATTTT.

The CDR3 DNA reads TGTGCCAGCTCACCTGGACAGTCCATGAACACTGAAGCTTTCTTT. Translated: CASSPGQSMNTEAFF. The chain combines TRBV18 with TRBJ1-1, with a tentative D call TRBD1 (6 bases). The CDR3 is made up of 15 amino acids. V was cut by 3 bases and J by 0 bases, with 11 bases left in between. Germline V gene data show CDR1 as KGHSH and CDR2 as LQKENI.